Listed below are T cell receptor beta chains from one sample, sequenced in a study of blood T cell repertoires in COVID-19. Data came from immunoSEQ multiplex PCR; TCRdb stores just in-frame clones and leaves some out. Here the sample spans approximately 500,000 clones, approximately 88% being singletons. Sequenced: peripheral blood. The source is a woman aged 50 to 60 with COVID-19, enrolled during active disease. The CDR3 runs from the conserved cysteine through the conserved F or W. Fields, in order: CDR3 DNA, CDR3 protein, J gene, clone size, V gene, D gene. D genes are given only for firm matches. Where a row states a size, it is once, few, many or the class of an expanded clone; other rows omit it.

TGCGCCAGCAGCGCGGGACTAGCGGGGGTCAAAAATGAGCAGTTCTTC,CASSAGLAGVKNEQFF,TRBJ2-1,few,TRBV5-1,TRBD2
TGTGCCTGGAGTGCCTCTCCACTTCAGGGTGAGCAGTTCTTC,CAWSASPLQGEQFF,TRBJ2-1,few,TRBV30,.
TGTGCCAGCAGTTTTAGAGACAGGCTAAGCAATCAGCCCCAGCATTTT,CASSFRDRLSNQPQHF,TRBJ1-5,.,TRBV27,.
TGCGCCAGCAGCCTGGGACAGGGGGCGAGGTATGGCTACACCTTC,CASSLGQGARYGYTF,TRBJ1-2,.,TRBV5-1,TRBD1
TGTGCCAGCAGCCCCCGGACAGGGGGCAGGGATGAGCAGTTCTTC,CASSPRTGGRDEQFF,TRBJ2-1,.,TRBV3-1/TRBV3-2,TRBD1
TGTGCCAGCAGTCCCTGGGGGACATCGAACACCGGGGAGCTGTTTTTT,CASSPWGTSNTGELFF,TRBJ2-2,.,TRBV6-6,.
TGTGCCAGCAGCCTGGGGGGGCAGGGGCTCTACAATGAGCAGTTCTTC,CASSLGGQGLYNEQFF,TRBJ2-1,.,TRBV3-1/TRBV3-2,.
TGTGCCAGCACAGAGACTAGCTCCTACAATGAGCAGTTCTTC,CASTETSSYNEQFF,TRBJ2-1,.,TRBV2,.
TGTGCCAGTAGTCCCCGCGCACTTACACCCCTCCACTTT,CASSPRALTPLHF,TRBJ1-6,.,TRBV19,.
TGCGCCAGCAGCCGCGTTGCCGGACTAGCGGGTAGAAGGGGCACCGGGGAGCTGTTTTTT,CASSRVAGLAGRRGTGELFF,TRBJ2-2,.,TRBV5-1,TRBD2
TGCGCCAGCAGCTGGGGACAGGGTAACACTGAAGCTTTCTTT,CASSWGQGNTEAFF,TRBJ1-1,.,TRBV5-1,TRBD1
TGTGCCAGCACCCTCGGGGGGGGCAATCAGCCCCAGCATTTT,CASTLGGGNQPQHF,TRBJ1-5,.,TRBV2,.
TGTGCCAGCAGCTTGCTAGCAATAACTTTTTCTGGGGCCAACGTCCTGACTTTC,CASSLLAITFSGANVLTF,TRBJ2-6,.,TRBV5-8,.
TGTGCCAGCACCAGGGGGCTCACCGGGGAGCTGTTTTTT,CASTRGLTGELFF,TRBJ2-2,.,TRBV6-6,TRBD1
TGTGCCAGCAGCTTAGTTGGCGGGGGAGTCACTGAAGCTTTCTTT,CASSLVGGGVTEAFF,TRBJ1-1,.,TRBV7-2,.
TGCGCCAGCAGGGGGGACAGCAACTATGGCTACACCTTC,CASRGDSNYGYTF,TRBJ1-2,.,TRBV5-1,TRBD1
TGTGCCTGGAGTGGGCCCACAGATACGCAGTATTTT,CAWSGPTDTQYF,TRBJ2-3,.,TRBV30,.
TGTGCCAGCAGCTCGACAGGGTATAATTCACCCCTCCACTTT,CASSSTGYNSPLHF,TRBJ1-6,.,TRBV7-3,TRBD1
TGTGCCAGCAGTGAAGCAGGGGAACGGCACTTC,CASSEAGERHF,TRBJ2-7,.,TRBV2,.
TGCGCCAGCAGCGTCGCCGGGAGACCGAACACCGGGGAGCTGTTTTTT,CASSVAGRPNTGELFF,TRBJ2-2,.,TRBV5-1,.
TGTGCCACCAGCAGAGTCCCAGGGAACTATGGCTACACCTTC,CATSRVPGNYGYTF,TRBJ1-2,.,TRBV15,.
TGTGCCAGCAGCTTGGAGGGGACAGGGGGAAAGTCCTATAATTCACCCCTCCACTTT,CASSLEGTGGKSYNSPLHF,TRBJ1-6,.,TRBV5-4,TRBD1
TGTGCCTGGAGTGTAAGAGGGAACACTGAAGCTTTCTTT,CAWSVRGNTEAFF,TRBJ1-1,.,TRBV30,.
TGTGCCAGCTCACCAAGACAGGGATGGGAAGCTTTCTTT,CASSPRQGWEAFF,TRBJ1-1,.,TRBV18,TRBD1
TGTGCCACCAGCAGATTGGGGACAGGGGCCTACAATGAGCAGTTCTTC,CATSRLGTGAYNEQFF,TRBJ2-1,.,TRBV15,TRBD1
TGTGCCAGCAGCGAGACAGGGGGCTATGGCTACACCTTC,CASSETGGYGYTF,TRBJ1-2,.,TRBV7-3,TRBD1
TGTGCCACCAGTGATTATACAGGGACCGGGACCGGGGAGCTGTTTTTT,CATSDYTGTGTGELFF,TRBJ2-2,.,TRBV24-1,.
TGTGCCAGCAGCTTAGGACAGGGCGACTACACCTTC,CASSLGQGDYTF,TRBJ1-2,.,TRBV11-2,TRBD1
TGTGCCTCCCGACTGAATGAAAAACTGTTTTTT,CASRLNEKLFF,TRBJ1-4,.,TRBV30,.